These T cell receptor beta chains were read from a single sample in a study of cytomegalovirus exposure and HLA in healthy donors. Method: immunoSEQ multiplex PCR; TCRdb's copy keeps in-frame clones and lacks some. The table lists 150,000 or so clones, approximately 88% of them singletons. The sample comprised PBMCs. These receptors all come from a man younger than 40 in good health and CMV-seronegative. Both conserved end residues are trimmed from each CDR3. For some rows the clone size is stated as once, few or many, or as a class when expanded; others skip it.

V gene	J gene	clone size	CDR3 protein
TRBV9	TRBJ2-1	few	ASRTGTEAYNEQF
TRBV21-1	TRBJ2-1	NA	ASSPTGGTYNEQF
TRBV4-2	TRBJ1-1	NA	ASSQLGQGARWTEAF
TRBV19	TRBJ2-1	once	ASSMTGGGAENEQF
TRBV6-5	TRBJ2-7	NA	ASSYNLAGENEQY
TRBV5-1	TRBJ2-3	NA	ASSLAPFTDTQY
TRBV9	TRBJ2-3	NA	ASSASSGGTDTQY
TRBV29-1	TRBJ2-2	NA	SVDMVGAGELF
TRBV2	TRBJ2-5	NA	ASSRGYQETQY
TRBV9	TRBJ2-3	NA	ASSVDPRVAADTQY
TRBV7-2	TRBJ2-1	once	ASSLSLATIHNEQF
TRBV4-3	TRBJ1-2	NA	ASSHHGQGLYGYT
TRBV7-2	TRBJ2-1	once	ASSLEWTSYNEQF
TRBV5-4	TRBJ1-6	NA	ASSLSIGTDNSPLH
TRBV10-3	TRBJ2-3	NA	AISRAGLNTDTQY
TRBV12-5	TRBJ1-5	NA	ASGLGQAGVVDQPQH
TRBV7-9	TRBJ1-1	NA	ASSSGQYTEAF
TRBV7-2	TRBJ1-1	NA	ASSLDRGGNTEAF
TRBV21-1	TRBJ2-2	NA	ASSKRTSGRSSLTGELF
TRBV27	TRBJ2-7	NA	ASSLGRGYEQY
TRBV30	TRBJ2-1	NA	AWSLTAGEFGNEQF
TRBV5-1	TRBJ1-1	few	ASSSGQPNTEAF
TRBV9	TRBJ2-5	NA	ASSVGGTGLETQY
TRBV7-2	TRBJ2-1	NA	ASSSGLAGGEQF